The sequence of this T cell receptor beta chain was determined in a study of shared clonotypes between healthy human individuals. Study background: Ranging from 18 to 49 in age, donors were two women and a few men.

About this clone: Its antigen is as yet unknown.

Each replicate PCR on the sorted subsets used approximately 180 ng DNA (about 30,000 T cell genomes). Sequenced by immunoSEQ multiplex PCR; TCRdb stores in-frame clones only, minus some. The sample lists some 2,500,000 clones; roughly 93% were seen once. General observations from the study: It was the non-shared clonotypes that had lower generation probabilities than clonotypes shared by all four donors.

Negatively enriched CD4+ T cells were divided by CD45RA into naive and memory. The specimen was naive CD4+ T cells from PBMCs. As for subset: CD45RA+ positively selected. The origin of this receptor is a man between 18 and 35 years old in good health. Some clones in this sample may be carry-over from other donors' samples.

CDR3 loop: CASTPGLGEQYF. The DNA of the CDR3 is TGTGCCAGCACCCCCGGCCTCGGCGAGCAGTACTTC. The chain uses TRBV28 and TRBJ2-7; D call uncertain. Trimming left V 7 bases short and J 6 bases short, with 13 bases between. Germline CDR1 MDHEN, CDR2 SYDVKM. The CDR3 runs 12 residues.